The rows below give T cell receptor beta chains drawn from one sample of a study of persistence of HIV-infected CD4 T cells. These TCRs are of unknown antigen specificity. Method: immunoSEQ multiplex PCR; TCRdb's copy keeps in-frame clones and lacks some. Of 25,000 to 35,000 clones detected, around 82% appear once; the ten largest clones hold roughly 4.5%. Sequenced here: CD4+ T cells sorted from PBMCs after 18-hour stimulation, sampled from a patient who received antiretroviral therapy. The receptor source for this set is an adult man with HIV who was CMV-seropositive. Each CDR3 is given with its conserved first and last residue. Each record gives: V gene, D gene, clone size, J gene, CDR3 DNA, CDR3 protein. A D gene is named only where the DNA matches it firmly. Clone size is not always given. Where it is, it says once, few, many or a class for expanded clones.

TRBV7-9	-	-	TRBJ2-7	TGTGCCAGCAGCTTGCAGAGATCGGGGCAGTACTTC	CASSLQRSGQYF
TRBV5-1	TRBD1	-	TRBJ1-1	TGCGCCTCCCAGAGAGGGGGCGCCGGGAACACTGAAGCTTTCTTT	CASQRGGAGNTEAFF
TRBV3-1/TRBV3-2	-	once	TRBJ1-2	TGTGCCAGCAGCCTTAGCAGGAATGGCTACACCTTC	CASSLSRNGYTF
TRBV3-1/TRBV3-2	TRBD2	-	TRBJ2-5	TGTGCCAGCAGGACTAGCGGGGGGAAAGAGACCCAGTACTTC	CASRTSGGKETQYF
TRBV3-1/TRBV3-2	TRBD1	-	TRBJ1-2	TGTGCCAGCAGCCCCCTCTCGACAGGGGGGGGCTATGGCTACACCTTC	CASSPLSTGGGYGYTF
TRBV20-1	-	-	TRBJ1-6	TGCAGTGCTAGTTCACAGGGTAATTCACCCCTCCACTTT	CSASSQGNSPLHF
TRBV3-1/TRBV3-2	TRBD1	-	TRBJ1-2	TGTGCCAGCAGCCACGCGGACAGGGTTGACTATGGCTACACCTTC	CASSHADRVDYGYTF
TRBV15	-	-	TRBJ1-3	TGTGCCACCAGCGGCCCTCGGGTTTTGGGAAACACCATATATTTT	CATSGPRVLGNTIYF
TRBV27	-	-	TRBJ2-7	TGTGCCAGCAGTTTATCCCCCGGGGGCACCTACGAGCAGTACTTC	CASSLSPGGTYEQYF
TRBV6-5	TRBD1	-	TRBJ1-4	TGTGCCAGCAGCGACAGGGAGGGGGAAAAACTGTTTTTT	CASSDREGEKLFF
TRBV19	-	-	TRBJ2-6	TGTGCCAGCGGGTGGGGTTCGAGCTCTGGGGCCAACGTCCTGACTTTC	CASGWGSSSGANVLTF
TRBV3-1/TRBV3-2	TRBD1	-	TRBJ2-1	TGTGCCAGCAGCCTTCTCGACAGGGGGCAGTTCTTC	CASSLLDRGQFF
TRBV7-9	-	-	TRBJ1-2	TGTGCCAGCAGCTTAGGGGGCTGGGAGTATGGCTACACCTTC	CASSLGGWEYGYTF
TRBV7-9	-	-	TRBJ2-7	TGTGCCAGCAGCTCGGGGACAACCTACGAGCAGTACTTC	CASSSGTTYEQYF
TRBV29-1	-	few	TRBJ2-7	TGCAGCGTTGATTTTGGGGGCTACGAGCAGTACTTC	CSVDFGGYEQYF
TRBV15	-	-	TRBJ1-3	TGTGCCACCAGGCGCTCTGGAAACACCATATATTTT	CATRRSGNTIYF